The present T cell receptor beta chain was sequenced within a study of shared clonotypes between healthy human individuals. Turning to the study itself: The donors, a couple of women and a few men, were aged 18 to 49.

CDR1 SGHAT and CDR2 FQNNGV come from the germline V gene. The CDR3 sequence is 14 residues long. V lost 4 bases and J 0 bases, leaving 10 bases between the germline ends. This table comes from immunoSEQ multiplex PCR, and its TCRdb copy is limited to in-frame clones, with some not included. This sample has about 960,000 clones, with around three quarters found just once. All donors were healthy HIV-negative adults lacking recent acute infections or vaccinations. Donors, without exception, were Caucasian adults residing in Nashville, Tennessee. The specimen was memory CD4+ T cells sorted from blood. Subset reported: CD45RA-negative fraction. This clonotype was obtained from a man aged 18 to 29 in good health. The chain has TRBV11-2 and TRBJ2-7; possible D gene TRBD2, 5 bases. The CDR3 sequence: CASSSTTTSYEQYF. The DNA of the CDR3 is TGTGCCAGCAGCTCGACTACTACCTCCTACGAGCAGTACTTC.